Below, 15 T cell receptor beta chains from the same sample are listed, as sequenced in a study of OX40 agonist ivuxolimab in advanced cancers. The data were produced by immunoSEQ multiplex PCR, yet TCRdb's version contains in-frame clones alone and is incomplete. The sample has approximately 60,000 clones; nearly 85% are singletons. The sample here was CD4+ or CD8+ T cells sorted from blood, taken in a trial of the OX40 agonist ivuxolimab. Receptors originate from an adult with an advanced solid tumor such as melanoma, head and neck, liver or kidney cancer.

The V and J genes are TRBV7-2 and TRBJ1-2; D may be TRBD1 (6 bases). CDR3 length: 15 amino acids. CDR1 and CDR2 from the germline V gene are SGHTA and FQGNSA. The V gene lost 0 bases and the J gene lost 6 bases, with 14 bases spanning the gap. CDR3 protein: CASSLASGAGDGYTF. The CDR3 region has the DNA TGTGCCAGCAGCTTAGCAAGTGGGGCAGGGGATGGCTACACCTTC.

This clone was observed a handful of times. The CDR3: CASALGTGVQPQHF. The CDR3 region has the DNA TGTGCCAGCGCTTTAGGGACAGGGGTTCAGCCCCAGCATTTT. This chain joins TRBV7-8 and TRBJ1-5, with 10 positions matching TRBD1. From germline, CDR1 is SGHVS and CDR2 FQNEAQ. Trimming took 8 bases from V and 6 from J; bases not matched to a gene: 7. The CDR3 spans 14 residues. The full variable domain, in which reference TRBV7-8 and TRBJ1-5 provide the parts outside the CDR3, is GAGVSQSPRYKVAKRGQDVALRCDPISGHVSLFWYQQALGQGPEFLTYFQNEAQLDKSGLPSDRFFAERPEGSVSTLKIQRTQQEDSAVYLCASALGTGVQPQHFGDGTRLSIL.

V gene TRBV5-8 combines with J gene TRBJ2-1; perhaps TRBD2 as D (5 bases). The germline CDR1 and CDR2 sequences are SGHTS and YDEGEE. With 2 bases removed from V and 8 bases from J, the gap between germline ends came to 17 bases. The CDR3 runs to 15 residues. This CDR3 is CASSLGWAYGDEQFF. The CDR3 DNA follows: TGTGCCAGCAGCTTAGGATGGGCTTACGGGGATGAGCAGTTCTTC.

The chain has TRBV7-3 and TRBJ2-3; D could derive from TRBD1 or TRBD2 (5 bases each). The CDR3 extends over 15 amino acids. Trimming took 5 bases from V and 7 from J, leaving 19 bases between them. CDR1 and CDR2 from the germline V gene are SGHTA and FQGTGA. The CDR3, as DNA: TGTGCCAGCAGCCCGGTCCCGGGACGCTTTTATACGCAGTATTTT. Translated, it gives CASSPVPGRFYTQYF.

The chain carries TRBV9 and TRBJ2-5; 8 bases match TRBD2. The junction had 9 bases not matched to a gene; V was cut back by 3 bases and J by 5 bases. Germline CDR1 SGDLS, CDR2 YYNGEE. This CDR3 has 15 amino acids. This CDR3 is CASSAGAGVRETQYF. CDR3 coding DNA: TGTGCCAGCAGCGCCGGAGCGGGAGTGAGGGAGACCCAGTACTTC. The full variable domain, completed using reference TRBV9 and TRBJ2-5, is DSGVTQTPKHLITATGQRVTLRCSPRSGDLSVYWYQQSLDQGLQFLIQYYNGEERAKGNILERFSAQQFPDLHSELNLSSLELGDSALYFCASSAGAGVRETQYFGPGTRLLVL.

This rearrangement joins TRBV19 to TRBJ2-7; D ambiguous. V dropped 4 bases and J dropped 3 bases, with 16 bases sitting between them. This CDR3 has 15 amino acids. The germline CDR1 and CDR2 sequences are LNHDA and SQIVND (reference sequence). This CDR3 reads CASSTRSFPHYEQYF. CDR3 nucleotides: TGTGCCAGTAGTACCCGGTCCTTTCCCCACTACGAGCAGTACTTC.

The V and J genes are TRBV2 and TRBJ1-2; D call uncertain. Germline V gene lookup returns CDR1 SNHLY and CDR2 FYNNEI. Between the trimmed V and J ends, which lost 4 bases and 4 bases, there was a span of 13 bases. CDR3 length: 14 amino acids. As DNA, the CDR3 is TGTGCCAGCAGTGGGACCTTCCAAGGCTATGGCTACACCTTC. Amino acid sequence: CASSGTFQGYGYTF.

The CDR3 is CASKVELYTGELFF. The DNA for the CDR3 is TGTGCCAGCAAGGTAGAACTATACACCGGGGAGCTGTTTTTT. The chain couples TRBV6-5 to TRBJ2-2; unclear D gene. The V gene lost 7 bases and the J gene lost 3 bases, with 12 bases spanning the gap. The CDR3 is 14 residues long. Per germline, CDR1 MNHEY and CDR2 SVGAGI.

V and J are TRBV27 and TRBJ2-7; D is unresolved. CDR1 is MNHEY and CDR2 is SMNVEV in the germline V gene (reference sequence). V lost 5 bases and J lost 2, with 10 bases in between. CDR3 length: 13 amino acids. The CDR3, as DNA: TGTGCCAGCAGTCCCGTGGGCCCCTACGAGCAGTACTTC. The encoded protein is CASSPVGPYEQYF.

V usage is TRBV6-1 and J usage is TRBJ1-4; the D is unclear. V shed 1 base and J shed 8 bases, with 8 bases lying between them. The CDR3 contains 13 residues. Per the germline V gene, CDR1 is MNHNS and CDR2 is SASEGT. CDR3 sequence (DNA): TGTGCCAGCAGTGAAGATCCTGGCGAAAAACTGTTTTTT. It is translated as CASSEDPGEKLFF.

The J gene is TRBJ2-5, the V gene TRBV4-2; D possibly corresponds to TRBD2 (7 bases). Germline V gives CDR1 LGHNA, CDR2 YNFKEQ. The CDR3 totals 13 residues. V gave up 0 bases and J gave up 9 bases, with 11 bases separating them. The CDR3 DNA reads TGTGCCAGCAGCCAAGATGAAGGGGGGGCCCAGTACTTC. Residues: CASSQDEGGAQYF.

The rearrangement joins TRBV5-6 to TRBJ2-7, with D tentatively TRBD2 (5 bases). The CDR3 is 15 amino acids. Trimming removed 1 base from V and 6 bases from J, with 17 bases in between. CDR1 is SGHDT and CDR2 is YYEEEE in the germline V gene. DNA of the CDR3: TGTGCCAGCAGCTTGCTTGGTCGGGGTTTGTCCGAGCAGTACTTC. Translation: CASSLLGRGLSEQYF.

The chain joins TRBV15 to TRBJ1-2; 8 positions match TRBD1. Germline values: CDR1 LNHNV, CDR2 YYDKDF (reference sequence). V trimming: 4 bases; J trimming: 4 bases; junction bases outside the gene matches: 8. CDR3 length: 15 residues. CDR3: CATSKSNTGGYGYTF. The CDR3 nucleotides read TGTGCCACCAGCAAGAGTAATACAGGGGGCTATGGCTACACCTTC.

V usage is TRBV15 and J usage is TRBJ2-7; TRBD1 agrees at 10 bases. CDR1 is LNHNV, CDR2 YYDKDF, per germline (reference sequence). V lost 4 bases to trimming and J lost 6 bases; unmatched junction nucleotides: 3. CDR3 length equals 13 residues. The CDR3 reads CATSTRTGGEQYF. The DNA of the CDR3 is TGTGCCACCAGCACAAGGACAGGGGGCGAGCAGTACTTC.

CDR3 region: CASSPGQGGDTQYF. The CDR3, as DNA: TGTGCCAGTAGTCCGGGACAGGGAGGAGATACGCAGTATTTT. V and J are TRBV19 and TRBJ2-3, with 9 bases fitting TRBD1. Germline V gives CDR1 LNHDA, CDR2 SQIVND (reference sequence). CDR3 size: 14 residues. Germline trimming cut 5 bases from V and 5 bases from J; bases unmatched to any gene: 5.